This TCR beta chain is drawn from a study of response to subunit inactivated influenza vaccine. The CDR3 spans 15 residues. Germline V gives CDR1 MNHEY, CDR2 SVGAGI. The junction had 6 bases not matched to a gene; V was cut back by 2 bases and J by 9 bases. TCRdb processed the RT-PCR reads anew with MiXCR; each CDR3 protein has one entry. The sample has about 540,000 distinct CDR3 sequences; roughly 25% are singletons. These data are also associated with another study on T cells expressing NK-cell markers. That publication notes: 5'RACE template switching with UMIs generated TCR beta cDNA. Four of the donors also had these clonotypes leading their CD3+CD56-NKG2C+ fraction.

This chain uses TRBV6-5 with TRBJ2-1; 11 bases match TRBD1. The clonotype originates from a middle-aged man who received an inactivated influenza vaccine. Sequencing used CD4+ T cells sorted from PBMCs, obtained 11 to 12 days after vaccination. The DNA for the CDR3 is TGTGCCAGCAGTTACGGGACAGGGGGAATTGCTGAGCAGTTCTTC. Translated, it gives CASSYGTGGIAEQFF.